This T cell receptor (beta chain) was profiled in a study of T-cell reconstitution after alpha-beta-depleted transplantation in children. The CDR3 is 15 residues long. Germline V gene lookup returns CDR1 KGHSH and CDR2 LQKENI. The junction had 4 bases not matched to a gene; V was cut back by 6 bases and J by 0 bases. Preparation of the TCRbeta library was carried out with unique molecular identifiers. A single record per CDR3 protein comes from TCRdb applying MiXCR to the PCR reads. The sample includes hundreds of thousands of distinct CDR3 sequences, around 9.6% seen only once; the top ten take approximately 5.9%.

The chain uses TRBV18 and TRBJ1-4; 7 bases map to TRBD1. The starting material was PBMCs from the stem cell graft donor, obtained from the stem cell graft. The sequence was obtained from a human donor who donated a stem cell graft to a child with acute lymphoblastic leukemia. The CDR3 DNA follows: TGTGCCAGCTCCTACAGGGGTGCAACTAATGAAAAACTGTTTTTT. Translated, it gives CASSYRGATNEKLFF. Looking up the rest from reference TRBV18 and TRBJ1-4 gives the full variable domain: NAGVMQNPRHLVRRRGQEARLRCSPMKGHSHVYWYRQLPEEGLKFMVYLQKENIIDESGMPKERFSAEFPKEGPSILRIQQVVRGDSAAYFCASSYRGATNEKLFFGSGTQLSVL.